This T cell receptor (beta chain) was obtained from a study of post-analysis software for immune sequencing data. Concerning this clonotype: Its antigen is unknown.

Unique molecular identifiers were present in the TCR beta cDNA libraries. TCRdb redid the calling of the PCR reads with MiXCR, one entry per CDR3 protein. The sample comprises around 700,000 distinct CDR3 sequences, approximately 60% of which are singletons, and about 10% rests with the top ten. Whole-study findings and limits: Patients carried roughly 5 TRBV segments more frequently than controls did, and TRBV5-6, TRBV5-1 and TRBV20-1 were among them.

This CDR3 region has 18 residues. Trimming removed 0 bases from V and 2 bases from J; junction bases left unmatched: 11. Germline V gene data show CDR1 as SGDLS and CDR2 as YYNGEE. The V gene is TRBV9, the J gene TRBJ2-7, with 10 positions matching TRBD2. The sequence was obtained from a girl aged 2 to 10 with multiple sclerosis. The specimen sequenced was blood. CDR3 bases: TGTGCCAGCAGCGTAGGACTAGCGGGCACCCTCGTCCCCTACGAGCAGTACTTC. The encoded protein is CASSVGLAGTLVPYEQYF. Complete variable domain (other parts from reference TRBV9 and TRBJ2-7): DSGVTQTPKHLITATGQRVTLRCSPRSGDLSVYWYQQSLDQGLQFLIQYYNGEERAKGNILERFSAQQFPDLHSELNLSSLELGDSALYFCASSVGLAGTLVPYEQYFGPGTRLTVT.